This passage covers 10 T cell receptor beta chains from one sample sequenced in a study of Graves' ophthalmopathy and Graves' hyperthyroidism. RNA served as the template for amplifying TCR beta CDR3 regions. The authors performed first-round RT-PCR with HTBI primers and then a second-round multiplex PCR. TCRdb itself ran the multiplex PCR reads through MiXCR, one entry per CDR3 protein. Among 500,000 to 700,000 distinct CDR3 sequences listed, 22% were seen once. Source material: peripheral blood. The receptors were gathered from a woman between 18 and 30 years old with stable Graves' hyperthyroidism. Some clones in this sample may be carry-over from other donors' samples.

This clonotype was found many times. The chain links TRBV6-1 to TRBJ1-1; 9 bases agree with TRBD1. The CDR3 totals 15 residues. V was clipped by 5 bases and J by 5 bases; unmatched bases: 9. Germline assignment: CDR1 MNHNS and CDR2 SASEGT. CDR3 DNA sequence: TGTGCCAGCAGTAGCGAACAGGGGGCCGAAACTGAAGCTTTCTTT. This translates into CASSSEQGAETEAFF.

This clonotype was counted many times. The chain joins TRBV7-2 to TRBJ1-5; D is undetermined. The germline V and J ends were trimmed by 3 bases and 2 bases, with 5 bases remaining between them. The CDR3 loop spans 13 amino acids. Germline V CDR1 and CDR2: SGHTA, FQGNSA. As DNA, the CDR3 is TGTGCCAGCAGCTTCCAGGGCAATCAGCCCCAGCATTTT. Its translation is CASSFQGNQPQHF. The whole variable domain, remainder taken from reference TRBV7-2 and TRBJ1-5, is GAGVSQSPSNKVTEKGKDVELRCDPISGHTALYWYRQSLGQGLEFLIYFQGNSAPDKSGLPSDRFSAERTGGSVSTLTIQRTQQEDSAVYLCASSFQGNQPQHFGDGTRLSIL.

This clonotype has a count of ten or more. The V call is TRBV6-1, the J call TRBJ1-1, with a weak D call TRBD1 (5 bases). The V end was cut by 5 bases, the J end by 6 bases, with 16 bases between. Germline V gene data show CDR1 as MNHNS and CDR2 as SASEGT. The CDR3 is 14 residues long. The CDR3 spells CASSPTGRGAEAFF. The DNA of the CDR3 is TGTGCCAGCAGTCCTACGGGGCGGGGAGCTGAAGCTTTCTTT.

This clonotype has at least ten counts. V gene TRBV28 combines with J gene TRBJ1-2; D unresolved. Deletions cut 3 bases from V and 4 bases from J, with 12 bases between. The CDR3 totals 14 residues. Germline-derived CDR1 and CDR2 are MDHEN and SYDVKM. This CDR3 reads CASSLTQEIYGYTF. The CDR3 bases are TGTGCCAGCAGTTTGACCCAGGAAATCTATGGCTACACCTTC.

This clonotype was recorded at least ten times. This chain links TRBV2 with TRBJ2-7; D gene ambiguous. CDR1 and CDR2 from the germline V gene are SNHLY and FYNNEI. Trimming took off 7 bases at V and 2 bases at J, with 9 bases between the two ends. The CDR3 is made up of 12 amino acids. CDR3 nucleotide sequence: TGTGCCAGCACGTCCGATACCTACGAGCAGTACTTC. This sequence encodes CASTSDTYEQYF.

This clonotype was observed many times. The CDR3 spells CSANQGTGYTF. The CDR3 nucleotides read TGCAGTGCTAATCAGGGTACGGGCTACACCTTC. The chain uses TRBV20-1 and TRBJ1-2; D is possibly TRBD1 (5 bases). The CDR3 runs to 11 residues. V lost 4 bases, J lost 8 bases, and 11 bases lay in between. CDR1 DFQATT and CDR2 SNEGSKA come from the germline V gene (reference sequence).

The chain uses TRBV2 and TRBJ2-2, with D possibly TRBD1 on 6 matching bases. This CDR3 region has 12 residues. The V end was cut by 7 bases, the J end by 7 bases, with 10 bases between. Germline V CDR1 and CDR2: SNHLY, FYNNEI. The CDR3 reads CASKGGHGELFF. The CDR3 region has the DNA TGTGCCAGCAAAGGGGGTCACGGGGAGCTGTTTTTT.

The table lists this clonotype with many counts. The DNA of the CDR3 is TGTGCCAGCAGTCCAACCGGGACAGGGTGGTTCCCCCTCCACTTT. Translated, it gives CASSPTGTGWFPLHF. The J gene is TRBJ1-6, the V gene TRBV9; 9 nucleotides agree with TRBD1. With V trimmed by 5 bases and J by 13 bases, 13 bases remained unmatched. The CDR3 contains 15 residues. Germline-derived CDR1 and CDR2 are SGDLS and YYNGEE.

This clonotype was seen many times. The J gene is TRBJ1-6, the V gene TRBV5-1; D is uncertain. Germline CDR1 and CDR2: SGHRS and YFSETQ. The CDR3 loop spans 14 amino acids. V was pared by 0 bases and J by 13 bases, with 14 bases between. CDR3: CASSLGSKESPLHF. The CDR3 nucleotides read TGCGCCAGCAGCTTGGGCAGCAAAGAATCCCCCCTCCACTTT. The full variable domain, its missing parts supplied by reference TRBV5-1 and TRBJ1-6, is KAGVTQTPRYLIKTRGQQVTLSCSPISGHRSVSWYQQTPGQGLQFLFEYFSETQRNKGNFPGRFSGRQFSNSRSEMNVSTLELGDSALYLCASSLGSKESPLHFGNGTRLTVT.

This chain joins TRBV14 and TRBJ2-2, with D possibly TRBD2 on 5 matching bases. Trimming cost V 4 bases and J 7 bases, with 16 bases left between them. The length of the CDR3 is 15 residues. Germline lookup yields CDR1 SGHDN and CDR2 FVKESK. The CDR3, as DNA: TGTGCCAGCAGCCGCTCCAGGACTTGGGTCGGGGAGCTGTTTTTT. This translates into CASSRSRTWVGELFF.